Here is one T cell receptor beta chain with its context. The CDR3 has 17 amino acids. Trimming took 3 bases from V and 4 from J; bases not matched to a gene: 15. CDR1 and CDR2 (germline): SQVTM, ANQGSEA. The sample comes from a study of blood T cells in healthy people across ages. A J-beta primer mix and a sample-barcoded 5' primer were used in a second PCR of about 7 to 12 cycles. Each cDNA molecule, via a template-switch adaptor with 12 random nucleotides, was tagged. TCRdb used MiXCR to reprocess the 5' RACE reads, holding one entry per CDR3 protein. The sample has 790,000 or so distinct CDR3 sequences, 46% seen once.

Sequencing was carried out using blood. The clonotype originates from an elderly man in good health. The rearrangement links TRBV29-1 to TRBJ2-1; 7 bases are shared with TRBD2. The CDR3 region has the DNA TGCAGCGTTGAGGGAAAATGGGGAGGGCCGGGTTACAATGAGCAGTTCTTC. It is translated as CSVEGKWGGPGYNEQFF.